The subject of this entry is one TCR beta chain. With a much larger clone just one base away, this may be a read error. The data belong to a study of early T cells in non-severe SARS-CoV-2 infection. In TCRdb, the 5' RACE reads were re-called with MiXCR into one record per CDR3 protein. The sample has around 61,000 distinct CDR3 sequences, roughly a tenth seen once. Sequences were obtained from whole blood. This TCR was sampled from an adult who was a healthcare worker with PCR-confirmed SARS-CoV-2 infection or an uninfected control (not recorded which).

The CDR3 region has the DNA TGCGCCAGCAGCACCCTCCCTAGCGGGGGCACAGATACGCAGTATTTT. This gives the protein CASSTLPSGGTDTQYF. V and J are TRBV5-1 and TRBJ2-3; 9 nucleotides line up with TRBD2. The CDR3 runs to 16 residues. The germline V gene has CDR1 SGHRS and CDR2 YFSETQ. V shed 4 bases and J 1 base; nucleotides not matched to a gene: 7.